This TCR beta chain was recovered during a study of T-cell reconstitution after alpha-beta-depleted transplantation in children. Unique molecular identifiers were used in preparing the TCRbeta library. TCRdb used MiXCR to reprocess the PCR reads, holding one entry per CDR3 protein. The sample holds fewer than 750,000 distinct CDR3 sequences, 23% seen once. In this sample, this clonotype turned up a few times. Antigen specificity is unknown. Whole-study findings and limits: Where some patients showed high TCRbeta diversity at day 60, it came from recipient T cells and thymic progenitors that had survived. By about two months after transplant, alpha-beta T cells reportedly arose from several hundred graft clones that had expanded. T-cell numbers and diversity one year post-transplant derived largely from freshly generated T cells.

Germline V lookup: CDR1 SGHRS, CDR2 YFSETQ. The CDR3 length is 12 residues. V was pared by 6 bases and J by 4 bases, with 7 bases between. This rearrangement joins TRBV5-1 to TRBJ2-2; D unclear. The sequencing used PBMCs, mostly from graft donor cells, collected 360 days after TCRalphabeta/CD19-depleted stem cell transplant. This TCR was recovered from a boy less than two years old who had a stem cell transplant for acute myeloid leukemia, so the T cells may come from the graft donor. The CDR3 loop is CASIGGTGELFF. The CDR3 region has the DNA TGCGCCAGCATCGGCGGCACCGGGGAGCTGTTTTTT. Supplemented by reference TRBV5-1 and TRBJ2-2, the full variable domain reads KAGVTQTPRYLIKTRGQQVTLSCSPISGHRSVSWYQQTPGQGLQFLFEYFSETQRNKGNFPGRFSGRQFSNSRSEMNVSTLELGDSALYLCASIGGTGELFFGEGSRLTVL.